This T cell receptor (beta chain) was retrieved from a study of esophageal squamous cell carcinoma under preoperative chemotherapy. As to time point: before preoperative PTX-NDP chemotherapy. Trimming cost V 2 bases and J 0 bases, with 9 bases left between them. CDR3 size: 15 residues. In germline, CDR1 is MNHEY, CDR2 SVGAGI. TCRdb processed the PCR reads anew with MiXCR; each CDR3 protein has one entry. The table lists over 10,000 distinct CDR3 sequences, around half of them singletons, with approximately 15% in the top ten. The chain has TRBV6-5 and TRBJ2-3; D is undetermined. This clonotype was obtained from a human donor with esophageal squamous cell carcinoma. The donor label of this sample is uncertain. The biological material was taken from a patient given preoperative chemotherapy. The chain's CDR3 is CASSYQAVSTDTQYF. CDR3 in DNA: TGTGCCAGCAGTTACCAGGCTGTGAGCACAGATACGCAGTATTTT.